The 30 T cell receptor beta chains below were found in one sample sequenced in a study of blood T cell repertoires in COVID-19. The table came from immunoSEQ multiplex PCR; TCRdb's copy has only in-frame clones and leaves some out. The data contain approximately 80,000 clones, about 85% of them singletons. The source material was peripheral blood. The receptor set was obtained from a woman aged 80 or over with COVID-19, enrolled during active disease.

This chain uses TRBV2 with TRBJ2-5; weak D call: TRBD2 (6 bases). V was shortened by 11 bases and J by 4 bases, with 23 bases between the two germline ends. This CDR3 region has 15 residues. Germline V gives CDR1 SNHLY, CDR2 FYNNEI. The CDR3 DNA follows: TGTGCCGTCAGCATTATCGGGAGCGCGCGAGAGACCCAGTACTTC. Translation: CAVSIIGSARETQYF.

The gene calls are TRBV28 and TRBJ2-5; no reliable D call. The V gene's germline CDR1 is MDHEN and CDR2 SYDVKM. The CDR3 spans 13 residues. The V end lost 2 bases, the J end lost 2 bases, and 6 bases lay between the germline ends. CDR3 DNA sequence: TGTGCCAGCAGTTTAACTTATCAAGAGACCCAGTACTTC. Protein product: CASSLTYQETQYF.

This clone showed up just a few times. The CDR3 reads CASSARTGRRDEQFF. DNA for the CDR3: TGTGCCAGCAGTGCTCGGACAGGGAGACGGGATGAGCAGTTCTTC. The chain employs TRBV6-4 and TRBJ2-1; 8 bases fit TRBD1. V lost 4 bases and J lost 8; bases outside the gene matches: 10. The germline V gene has CDR1 MRHNA and CDR2 SNTAGT. CDR3 length: 15 residues.

The gene calls are TRBV7-2 and TRBJ2-7; TRBD2 matches 13 bases. The CDR3 is made up of 16 amino acids. Germline CDR1 is SGHTA and CDR2 is FQGNSA. V dropped 5 bases and J dropped 6; count of bases not matched to a gene: 10. CDR3 loop: CASSPGLAGLGSEQYF. CDR3 nucleotides: TGTGCCAGCAGCCCGGGACTAGCGGGGTTGGGGTCCGAGCAGTACTTC.

The chain employs TRBV2 and TRBJ1-5, with 7 bases matching TRBD1. Germline CDR1 SNHLY, CDR2 FYNNEI. The J segment lost 9 bases and the V segment lost 6 bases, leaving 2 bases of the junction unmatched. The CDR3 sequence is 11 residues long. Here the CDR3 DNA reads TGTGCCAGCAGAGCAGGGGGGCCCCAGCATTTT. This codes for CASRAGGPQHF.

V and J are TRBV3-1 (or the pseudogene TRBV3-2) and TRBJ1-6; D gene unclear. V was clipped by 1 base and J by 8 bases, with 9 bases between them. This CDR3 is built from 14 residues. Germline-derived CDR1 and CDR2 are LGHDT and YNNKEL (reference sequence). The CDR3 DNA follows: TGTGCCAGCAGCCAAGTGAGACACCATTCACCCCTCCACTTT. It translates to CASSQVRHHSPLHF.

The chain combines TRBV27 with TRBJ1-2; no reliable D call. Germline V lookup: CDR1 MNHEY, CDR2 SMNVEV (reference sequence). V was pared by 3 bases and J by 4 bases, with 12 bases between. This CDR3 comprises 14 residues. The CDR3 nucleotides read TGTGCCAGCAGTTTTAATTCGAAACTCTATGGCTACACCTTC. It is translated as CASSFNSKLYGYTF.

The J gene is TRBJ1-2, the V gene TRBV9; 7 bases are shared with TRBD1. The V segment lost 0 bases and the J segment 5 bases; nucleotides outside the gene matches: 4. CDR1 is SGDLS and CDR2 is YYNGEE in the germline V gene. The CDR3 has 14 amino acids. The CDR3 sequence is CASSVAQGVYGYTF. DNA of the CDR3: TGTGCCAGCAGCGTAGCTCAGGGGGTTTATGGCTACACCTTC.

This clone has a handful of counts. This rearrangement joins TRBV7-2 to TRBJ2-1, with 11 bases that match TRBD1. The ends lost 6 bases at V and 4 bases at J; junction bases unmatched: 5. The germline gives CDR1 SGHTA, CDR2 FQGNSA. This CDR3 comprises 15 residues. The CDR3 loop is CASSLGQGVYNEQFF. The CDR3, as DNA: TGTGCCAGCAGTTTGGGACAGGGGGTATACAATGAGCAGTTCTTC.

The chain employs TRBV18 and TRBJ2-5; 12 nucleotides line up with TRBD2. CDR1 KGHSH and CDR2 LQKENI come from the germline V gene. The trim removed 4 bases at V and 5 bases at J, leaving 11 bases unmatched. The CDR3 spans 17 residues. CDR3 in amino acids: CASSRTPSGRAGETQYF. CDR3 sequence (DNA): TGTGCCAGCTCACGTACCCCTAGCGGGAGGGCCGGGGAGACCCAGTACTTC.

In its sample, this clone was seen a few times. The chain employs TRBV5-5 and TRBJ1-5; D may be TRBD1 (6 bases). The germline V and J ends were trimmed by 7 bases and 3 bases, with 11 bases remaining between them. Germline V lookup: CDR1 SGHKS, CDR2 YYEKEE (reference sequence). The CDR3 spans 13 residues. The CDR3 protein is CASQRQDNQPQHF. As DNA, the CDR3 is TGTGCCAGCCAGAGACAGGACAATCAGCCCCAGCATTTT.

This clone was observed once. The chain links TRBV5-1 to TRBJ2-1, with D possibly being TRBD2 (5 bases). This CDR3 is built from 19 residues. Germline lookup yields CDR1 SGHRS and CDR2 YFSETQ. Trimming took off 0 bases at V and 7 bases at J, with 26 bases between the two ends. In DNA, the CDR3 is TGCGCCAGCAGCTTGGTTTCTACCTTGGCGGGCTTATTTGGGAATGAGCAGTTCTTC. Protein product: CASSLVSTLAGLFGNEQFF.

V and J are TRBV6-2 or TRBV6-3 and TRBJ2-4; D may be TRBD2 (5 bases). CDR3 length equals 12 residues. The germline V and J ends were trimmed by 5 bases and 9 bases, with 11 bases remaining between them. Germline V gives CDR1 MNHEY, CDR2 SVGEGT. The CDR3 loop is CASSQRRIIQYF. The CDR3 DNA sequence: TGTGCCAGCAGTCAGCGGCGGATCATTCAGTACTTC.

This chain connects TRBV7-2 to TRBJ1-6, with 9 nucleotides matching TRBD1. Germline assignment: CDR1 SGHTA and CDR2 FQGNSA. This CDR3 is 14 amino acids long. V lost 6 bases to trimming and J lost 10 bases; unmatched junction nucleotides: 7. CDR3 in amino acids: CASSRDREGSPLHF. For the CDR3, the DNA is TGTGCCAGCAGTCGGGACAGGGAAGGGTCACCCCTCCACTTT.

The gene calls are TRBV6-5 and TRBJ1-2, with D maybe TRBD1 (5 bases). This CDR3 is 16 amino acids long. CDR1 is MNHEY and CDR2 is SVGAGI in the germline V gene. Trimming took off 4 bases at V and 3 bases at J, with 18 bases between the two ends. The CDR3 DNA is TGTGCCAGCAGTTTATACTGGGGGGTTGTCGACTATGGCTACACCTTC. Its protein product is CASSLYWGVVDYGYTF.

This clone showed up many times. V gene TRBV11-2 combines with J gene TRBJ1-2; TRBD1 agrees at 9 bases. J was trimmed by 7 bases and V by 4 bases; bases with no gene match: 7. The CDR3 is made up of 14 amino acids. Germline V gene data show CDR1 as SGHAT and CDR2 as FQNNGV. The CDR3 nucleotides read TGTGCCAGCAGCTCCTTCACAGGGGGCAGTGGCTACACCTTC. It encodes CASSSFTGGSGYTF.

V and J are TRBV2 and TRBJ2-1; D is perhaps TRBD1 (6 bases). The CDR3 extends over 15 amino acids. V lost 2 bases to trimming and J lost 1 base, with 9 bases between them. Germline V lookup: CDR1 SNHLY, CDR2 FYNNEI. The CDR3 loop reads CASSEFQGSYNEQFF. The CDR3 DNA follows: TGTGCCAGCAGTGAATTCCAGGGGTCCTACAATGAGCAGTTCTTC.

The CDR3 reads CASSLKRGGGYEQYF. CDR3 nucleotides: TGTGCCAGCAGCTTGAAACGAGGCGGGGGGTACGAGCAGTACTTC. This sequence joins TRBV5-4 and TRBJ2-7, with 8 nucleotides matching TRBD2. V lost 1 base to trimming and J lost 4 bases; unmatched junction nucleotides: 7. From germline, CDR1 is SGHNT and CDR2 YYREEE (reference sequence). The CDR3 runs to 15 residues.

This chain joins TRBV9 and TRBJ2-1; 8 bases fit TRBD2. Per germline, CDR1 SGDLS and CDR2 YYNGEE. There are 18 residues in the CDR3. With 4 bases clipped from V and 9 bases from J, the junction kept 21 bases outside the gene matches. DNA for the CDR3: TGTGCCAGCAGCCTCCGTAGCCAATTGATCGCGGGAGGATGTGAGCAGTTCTTC. This codes for CASSLRSQLIAGGCEQFF.

V is TRBV12-3 or TRBV12-4 and J is TRBJ2-7; TRBD1 matches 8 bases. The CDR3 length is 13 residues. The V gene end was trimmed by 1 base and the J gene end by 6 bases; junction bases not matched to a gene: 2. DNA for the CDR3: TGTGCCAGCAGTTTAGGGACAGGGATCGAGCAGTACTTC. Translated: CASSLGTGIEQYF.

The chain couples TRBV7-2 to TRBJ2-6; 7 positions match TRBD1. V gave up 5 bases and J gave up 0 bases; unmatched junction bases: 7. Germline V CDR1 and CDR2: SGHTA, FQGNSA. The CDR3 has 17 residues. Here the CDR3 DNA reads TGTGCCAGCAGCCTTGGACAGGCTAACTCTGGGGCCAACGTCCTGACTTTC. Its protein is CASSLGQANSGANVLTF.

This chain links TRBV4-2 with TRBJ2-1; perhaps TRBD2 as D (6 bases). The CDR3 runs to 13 residues. Germline V gene lookup returns CDR1 LGHNA and CDR2 YNFKEQ. V gave up 0 bases and J gave up 8 bases, with 8 bases separating them. CDR3 in DNA: TGTGCCAGCAGCCAAGAAGGGACTCATGAGCAGTTCTTC. It specifies CASSQEGTHEQFF.

The CDR3: CASNRPISGNTIYF. CDR3 nucleotide sequence: TGTGCCAGCAACAGACCGATCTCTGGAAACACCATATATTTT. The rearrangement uses TRBV28 and TRBJ1-3; no reliable D call. V was pared by 7 bases and J by 0 bases, with 10 bases between. The length of the CDR3 is 14 residues. Germline-derived CDR1 and CDR2 are MDHEN and SYDVKM.

This clone came up once. V and J are TRBV5-1 and TRBJ2-7; 9 nucleotides agree with TRBD2. Germline loops: CDR1 SGHRS, CDR2 YFSETQ. V lost 0 bases to trimming and J lost 3 bases; unmatched junction nucleotides: 4. This CDR3 comprises 15 residues. As DNA, the CDR3 is TGCGCCAGCAGCTTGGGGACTAGCGCCGACTACGAGCAGTACTTC. Its protein product is CASSLGTSADYEQYF.

V is TRBV3-1 (or the pseudogene TRBV3-2) and J is TRBJ2-1; 7 bases are a match to TRBD2. The CDR3 has 15 amino acids. Germline V gives CDR1 LGHDT, CDR2 YNNKEL (reference sequence). V was clipped by 1 base and J by 3 bases; unmatched bases: 3. CDR3 nucleotides: TGTGCCAGCAGCCAAGGAGCGGGAAACTACAATGAGCAGTTCTTC. It codes for CASSQGAGNYNEQFF.

In its sample, this clone was seen a few times. The J gene is TRBJ1-2, the V gene TRBV28; a weak D match, TRBD1 (5 bases). The CDR3 is 12 residues long. CDR1 MDHEN and CDR2 SYDVKM come from the germline V gene. V lost 5 bases to trimming and J lost 4 bases, with 8 bases between them. CDR3 loop: CASSGQGYGYTF. CDR3 sequence (DNA): TGTGCCAGCAGTGGGCAGGGCTATGGCTACACCTTC.

The genes are TRBV6-2 or TRBV6-3 and TRBJ1-2, with D uncertain. Trimming removed 2 bases from V and 2 bases from J, with 12 bases in between. CDR1 is MNHEY and CDR2 is SVGEGT in the germline V gene. The CDR3 loop spans 15 amino acids. This CDR3 reads CASSYRVRLNYGYTF. In nucleotides, the CDR3 is TGTGCCAGCAGTTACCGGGTTAGGCTGAACTATGGCTACACCTTC.

This clone was observed once. J is TRBJ2-7 and V is TRBV27, with D maybe TRBD1 (6 bases). Germline CDR1 reads MNHEY; CDR2 reads SMNVEV (reference sequence). Trimming shortened V by 7 bases and J by 6 bases, and 16 bases separated the two germline ends. This CDR3 region has 13 residues. The DNA of the CDR3 is TGTGCCAGCAAAATACACAGGGTAGGCGAGCAGTACTTC. Translating gives CASKIHRVGEQYF.

This chain uses TRBV7-3 with TRBJ2-4, with D possibly TRBD2 on 5 matching bases. The CDR3 has 11 residues. Looked up from germline, CDR1 is SGHTA and CDR2 is FQGTGA. V dropped 5 bases and J dropped 8 bases, with 7 bases sitting between them. The CDR3 here is CASSPGDIQYF. Here the CDR3 DNA reads TGTGCCAGCAGCCCCGGGGACATTCAGTACTTC.

The chain is built from TRBV3-1 (or the pseudogene TRBV3-2) and TRBJ2-1, with D tentatively TRBD2 (6 bases). Trimming shortened V by 1 base and J by 8 bases, and 15 bases separated the two germline ends. The germline V gene encodes CDR1 LGHDT and CDR2 YNNKEL (reference sequence). CDR3 length: 15 residues. Written as DNA, the CDR3 is TGTGCCAGCAGCCAAGGGGAGGCTAGCGTCTATGAGCAGTTCTTC. Its protein product is CASSQGEASVYEQFF.